This TCR beta chain was documented in a study of vaccination and CD4 T cells after COVID-19 (dated 2022 in TCRdb). Study-wide context: Convalescent patients had a positive SARS-CoV-2 result on nasal swab PCR, and of these patients, fewer than ten had mild disease and one had severe disease. Post-vaccine blood samples were taken a median of 72 days after the second vaccine dose, with a range of about 13 to 250 days. Participants got two doses of the Pfizer-BioNTech BNT162b2 vaccine (n=8) or two doses of the Moderna mRNA-1273 vaccine (n=2). Culture stimuli were overlapping spike peptide pools from SARS-CoV-2 and from the common cold coronaviruses HCoV-NL63, HCoV-OC43 and HCoV-229E. Six males and four females were included in the convalescent cohort, with two Hispanic individuals, seven Caucasians, two Asians and one multiracial person represented. A few convalescent patients gave samples both early after vaccination (day 14) and late after vaccination (days 161 to 241). Post-COVID blood samples from convalescent patients were collected a median of roughly 100 days after diagnosis, with a range of roughly 35 to 161 days. The spike-specific CD4+ TCR repertoire was compared before and after mRNA vaccination in around ten COVID-19 convalescent patients and a handful of infection-naive healthy vaccine recipients. Control cultures used a CEFX viral epitope pool as positive control, an HIV-1 Nef peptide pool as negative control, or no peptide. General findings and caveats noted by the study authors: Among the post-vaccine SARS-CoV-2-reactive clones in convalescent patients, a median around 90% showed up only after vaccination, which suggests vaccine-specific priming. The median count of SARS-CoV-2-reactive clonotypes went up from 20 to 25 after infection to about 40 after vaccination, although the change was not significant. Of the vaccine-specific clones in convalescent patients, 304 of 307, or nearly all, reacted only to SARS-CoV-2 spike and did not cross-react with common cold coronaviruses. Relatively few convalescent patients were included in the study, and early timepoints after natural infection were not analyzed.

A note on this clonotype: Its antigen specificity is not known. Per-base qualities were not stored, and no clone one base away is much larger.

From the cysteine through the phenylalanine, the CDR3 covers 13 amino acids. CDR3 DNA only is kept here, 39 bases in frame from base 1. From a lookup of the germline V gene, CDR1 and CDR2 are MNHNS and SASEGT. V is clipped by 4 bases and J by 4 bases, and the sequence between their germline boundaries is 11 bases long. According to the study, the label for this sample's time point signals: late sampling 161 to 241 days after vaccination in a few convalescent patients. Per the publication, the treatment or condition label means: roughly 11-day PBMC culture with coronavirus spike peptide pools or control peptides (ViraFEST assay). The ViraFEST assay was used in the study, in which antigen-specific T cells were expanded with peptide pools and expanded clonotypes were subsequently identified by TCR sequencing. The convalescent patients' positive SARS-CoV-2 PCR tests were from March to December 2020, which was before the Alpha, Beta and Delta variants emerged in the United States. Two million PBMCs per well were cultured in IMDM with roughly 5% human AB serum and 8 to 10 IU/ml IL-2, plus 10 ug/ml peptide pools. Half of the culture medium was replaced with fresh IL-2-containing medium on days 3 and 7. After 10 days of culture, CD4+ T cells were isolated by negative selection using the EasySep CD4+ T cell isolation kit. PBMCs were separated from whole blood using Ficoll-Paque Plus gradient centrifugation and then either used fresh or cryopreserved at -140C. Culture conditions were generally each tested in triplicate wells.

Library creation used PCR. DNA from cultured CD4+ T cells was subjected to TCR sequencing with the Oncomine TCR Beta short-read assay at the Johns Hopkins FTIC core. Genomic DNA was extracted from the cultured CD4+ T cells with the QIAamp micro DNA kit. Oncomine TCR Beta libraries from cultured CD4+ T cells were pooled using unique dual indexes and sequenced on an Illumina iSeq 100. The authors' analysis ran thus. Non-productive sequences were removed, and CDR3s not starting with C, not ending with F or W, or shorter than 7 amino acids were discarded. The MANAFEST web application identified antigen-specific clonotypes by comparing peptide-stimulated wells against reference wells and other culture wells. Positive clones required FDR below 0.05, an odds ratio above 5, and productive frequency above 0.1% in at least two of three replicate wells. Cross-reactive clonotypes were defined as significantly expanded in both SARS-CoV-2 spike wells and at least one common cold coronavirus spike condition. Using R version 3.6.1, CDR3 homology was evaluated through Levenshtein distances (stringdist) along with unrooted phylogenetic trees (ape). Using fastp trimming at Q25 and MiXCR clonotype assembly, TCRdb reanalyzed the public sequencing data and kept in-frame beta chains. Entries that share a CDR3 protein sequence are merged under the most common genes and DNA. TCRdb, not the original authors, processed these V and J calls. The sample has approximately 24,000 distinct CDR3 sequences on record, about 40% of them singletons. The ten largest clones represent 4.1% of the sample.

Recombination connected TRBV6-1 to TRBJ2-7; the D gene is unclear. Specimen: CD4+ T cells from blood, cultured in vitro, collected about 7 months after SARS-CoV-2 vaccination. The clonotype originates from a human donor who had recovered from COVID-19. CDR3 region: CASSATAGYEQYF. At the DNA level, the sequence is TGTGCCAGCAGTGCGACCGCCGGTTACGAGCAGTACTTC.